This T cell receptor beta chain came from a study of cytomegalovirus exposure and HLA in healthy donors. Amplification used 60 Vbeta primers and 13 Jbeta primers. Generated by immunoSEQ multiplex PCR, the TCRdb table keeps only in-frame clones and is missing some. This sample has more than 95,000 clones, with around 80% found just once. This clone was seen a handful of times. Despite likely unrecorded immune exposures, the donors were nominally healthy at the time of sampling. Germline values: CDR1 SGHNT, CDR2 YYREEE (reference sequence). The CDR3 runs to 15 residues. V shed 7 bases and J shed 0 bases, with 14 bases lying between them.

This sequence joins TRBV5-4 and TRBJ1-3; a possible D gene is TRBD1 (5 bases). The TCR was taken from a man aged 25 to 45 in good health and CMV-seronegative. The sample comprised PBMCs. The CDR3 region is CASFVTGVSGNTIYF. In DNA form, the CDR3 reads TGTGCCAGCTTCGTTACAGGTGTCTCTGGAAACACCATATATTTT.